The source of this TCR beta chain is a study of T-cell memory formation after mild COVID-19. For the study at large: Across donors, TCR clusters were largely donor specific.

TCRalpha and TCRbeta libraries used 5'RACE with constant-segment primers and UMIs. From the 5' RACE reads, TCRdb called clonotypes with MiXCR, one entry per CDR3 protein. Found here are roughly 200,000 distinct CDR3 sequences, roughly a fifth of them singletons; the top ten hold 23%. The CDR3 is 16 amino acids. Unmatched junction bases numbered 10, after V lost 8 bases and J lost 7 bases. Germline V gene lookup returns CDR1 LGHDT and CDR2 YNNKEL (reference sequence). On this clonotype: Antigen: not known.

General study results and limits: In pre-infection memory, a portion of responding clones appeared, which suggested that cross-reactive memory joined.

The receptor comes from an adult woman who had mild COVID-19 (a few samples of this study predate the infection). Cell type and time point are not known. Specimen: PBMCs or a T cell subset sorted from them (not recorded which). V usage is TRBV3-1 and J usage is TRBJ2-1; 14 bases are shared with TRBD2. CDR3 in amino acids: CASVPTSGRAGNEQFF. CDR3 nucleotides: TGTGCCAGCGTCCCGACTAGCGGGAGGGCCGGGAATGAGCAGTTCTTC.